Detailed here is one TCR beta chain. The entry originates in a study of T cell changes during pregnancy in multiple sclerosis. Method: immunoSEQ multiplex PCR; TCRdb's copy keeps in-frame clones and lacks some. The sample yields some 69,000 clones, 90% seen once. CDR1 and CDR2 from the germline V gene are LNHDA and SQIVND (reference sequence). CDR3 length equals 11 residues. The germline V and J ends were trimmed by 6 bases and 11 bases, with 13 bases remaining between them. The sample was peripheral blood, taken in the second trimester of pregnancy. The V and J genes are TRBV19 and TRBJ1-1, with D maybe TRBD1 (5 bases). The TCR was taken from a female donor in good health, enrolled as a control in a pregnancy study. This CDR3 is CASSLGTPAFF. For the CDR3, the DNA is TGTGCCAGTAGCCTCGGGACTCCCGCTTTCTTT.